This is a list of T cell receptor beta chains from one sample in a study of blood T cell repertoires in COVID-19. This table comes from immunoSEQ multiplex PCR, and its TCRdb copy is limited to in-frame clones, with some not included. In the table there are 290,000 or so clones, 86% of which are singletons. Sequencing was done on a sample of PBMCs or T cells enriched from blood (not recorded which). All receptors come from a woman in her late teens or twenties who had recovered from COVID-19. Both conserved end residues are part of each CDR3. A D gene is named only where the DNA matches it firmly. Some rows mark clone size as missing; the rest say once, few, many or name a class of expanded clone.

D,size,J,V,CDR3,DNA
NA,few,TRBJ2-5,TRBV27,CASRGLAHETQYF,TGTGCCAGCAGGGGGCTAGCGCATGAGACCCAGTACTTC
NA,NA,TRBJ1-5,TRBV5-6,CASSLYGYNQPQHF,TGTGCCAGCAGCTTGTACGGTTACAATCAGCCCCAGCATTTT
NA,NA,TRBJ1-2,TRBV6-1,CASSEGQNYGYTF,TGTGCCAGCAGTGAAGGACAGAACTATGGCTACACCTTC
NA,NA,TRBJ1-2,TRBV4-1,CASSLRGQGRTNYGYTF,TGCGCCAGCAGCCTCAGAGGCCAGGGTAGGACTAACTATGGCTACACCTTC
NA,NA,TRBJ1-2,TRBV7-3,CASSSAGSYGYTF,TGTGCCAGCAGCTCAGCAGGGTCCTATGGCTACACCTTC
TRBD1,NA,TRBJ1-2,TRBV5-1,CASSVPGQGARDYTF,TGCGCCAGCAGCGTTCCGGGACAGGGGGCGAGAGACTACACCTTC
TRBD1,NA,TRBJ1-2,TRBV3-1/TRBV3-2,CASSHRDRNYGYTF,TGTGCCAGCAGCCACCGGGACAGGAACTATGGCTACACCTTC
NA,once,TRBJ1-1,TRBV11-2,CASSLGRQAQAFF,TGTGCCAGCAGCTTAGGGCGACAGGCCCAAGCTTTCTTT
NA,NA,TRBJ1-4,TRBV2,CASRTVLGEKLFF,TGTGCCAGCAGAACAGTTTTAGGTGAAAAACTGTTTTTT
NA,NA,TRBJ1-6,TRBV4-1,CASSQEYGRARRSYNSPLHF,TGCGCCAGCAGCCAAGAGTATGGCAGGGCCCGAAGGAGCTATAATTCACCCCTCCACTTT
TRBD1,NA,TRBJ1-3,TRBV10-3,CAISDGTGPGNTIYF,TGTGCCATCAGTGACGGGACAGGCCCTGGAAACACCATATATTTT
NA,NA,TRBJ1-2,TRBV14,CASSPGLRGGYTF,TGTGCCAGCAGCCCGGGACTAAGGGGAGGCTACACCTTC
TRBD2,NA,TRBJ2-2,TRBV30,CAWNPPLAANTGELFF,TGTGCCTGGAACCCCCCACTAGCGGCGAACACCGGGGAGCTGTTTTTT
TRBD2,NA,TRBJ2-7,TRBV11-3,CASSPQSGTFYEQYF,TGTGCCAGCAGCCCGCAAAGCGGGACTTTCTACGAGCAGTACTTC
TRBD1,NA,TRBJ1-2,TRBV28,CASVFQTQGAGYTF,TGTGCCAGCGTTTTTCAAACGCAGGGGGCTGGCTACACCTTC
TRBD1,NA,TRBJ1-2,TRBV30,CAWSQGANGGYTF,TGTGCCTGGAGTCAGGGGGCCAACGGTGGCTACACCTTC
NA,NA,TRBJ2-7,TRBV5-1,CASSPDGRGSYEQYF,TGCGCCAGCAGCCCAGATGGGCGGGGATCCTACGAGCAGTACTTC
NA,NA,TRBJ1-2,TRBV7-8,CASSYEPGGGYTF,TGTGCCAGCAGCTACGAGCCTGGCGGTGGCTACACCTTC
NA,NA,TRBJ1-1,TRBV5-4,CASSFAGIAEAFF,TGTGCCAGCAGCTTCGCCGGGATAGCTGAGGCTTTCTTT
TRBD2,NA,TRBJ2-1,TRBV13,CASSPRLAGVAEQFF,TGTGCCAGCAGCCCAAGACTAGCGGGAGTGGCCGAGCAGTTCTTC
TRBD1,NA,TRBJ2-1,TRBV5-1,CASSSRPRTGGSYNEQFF,TGCGCCAGCAGCTCCCGGCCGAGGACAGGGGGGTCCTACAATGAGCAGTTCTTC
NA,NA,TRBJ1-2,TRBV28,CVSTQDTNYGYTF,TGTGTCAGCACCCAGGACACTAACTATGGCTACACCTTC
TRBD1,NA,TRBJ2-7,TRBV13,CASSLTTGQNYEQYF,TGTGCCAGCAGCCTTACGACGGGACAGAACTACGAGCAGTACTTC
TRBD2,NA,TRBJ2-7,TRBV4-2,CASSQEVLTSGSYEQYF,TGTGCCAGCAGCCAAGAAGTTTTGACTAGCGGGAGCTACGAGCAGTACTTC
NA,NA,TRBJ2-7,TRBV21-1,CASSPTGSYEQYF,TGTGCCAGCAGCCCCACAGGATCTTACGAGCAGTACTTC
TRBD1,NA,TRBJ2-7,TRBV27,CASTSTGGYEQYF,TGTGCCAGCACTTCGACAGGGGGGTACGAGCAGTACTTC
NA,NA,TRBJ2-7,TRBV11-2,CASSFIYEQYF,TGTGCCAGCAGCTTTATCTACGAGCAGTACTTC
TRBD1,NA,TRBJ2-7,TRBV7-6,CASSWPAGTGDWGEQYF,TGTGCCAGCAGCTGGCCCGCCGGGACAGGGGACTGGGGTGAGCAGTACTTC
NA,NA,TRBJ1-2,TRBV28,CASTYLGAQLNYGYTF,TGTGCCAGCACCTACCTGGGGGCACAACTAAACTATGGCTACACCTTC
NA,NA,TRBJ2-7,TRBV10-3,CAISEMGGPYEQYF,TGTGCCATCAGTGAGATGGGGGGGCCCTACGAGCAGTACTTC
TRBD1,once,TRBJ1-2,TRBV15,CATSRGRGTAGTGKVLDGYTF,TGTGCCACCAGCAGAGGGCGGGGTACCGCGGGGACAGGGAAGGTTTTGGATGGCTACACCTTC
TRBD2,NA,TRBJ2-6,TRBV10-3,CAIPSGRISDGANVLTF,TGTGCCATCCCTAGCGGGAGGATTTCGGATGGGGCCAACGTCCTGACTTTC
TRBD1,NA,TRBJ1-2,TRBV9,CASSVGTGVGYGYTF,TGTGCCAGCAGCGTGGGGACAGGGGTTGGCTATGGCTACACCTTC
TRBD2,NA,TRBJ2-1,TRBV29-1,CSVERGLAGAAYNEQFF,TGCAGCGTTGAGAGGGGACTAGCGGGAGCAGCATACAATGAGCAGTTCTTC
NA,NA,TRBJ1-2,TRBV28,CASSFYNNYGYTF,TGTGCCAGCAGTTTTTACAATAACTATGGCTACACCTTC
TRBD1,NA,TRBJ1-2,TRBV7-9,CASSLDGTGVSGYTF,TGTGCCAGCAGCTTAGACGGGACAGGGGTTAGCGGCTACACCTTC
NA,once,TRBJ2-1,TRBV3-1/TRBV3-2,CASSQDPTPDEQFF,TGTGCCAGCAGCCAAGACCCCACCCCGGATGAGCAGTTCTTC
NA,many,TRBJ1-1,TRBV4-1,CASSQDLDSIEAFF,TGCGCCAGCAGCCAAGATCTTGACAGCATTGAAGCTTTCTTT
TRBD1,once,TRBJ1-3,TRBV28,CASSDRVPGNTIYF,TGTGCCAGCAGTGACAGGGTACCTGGAAACACCATATATTTT
NA,NA,TRBJ1-1,TRBV20-1,CSASSRSDTEAFF,TGCAGTGCTAGTTCGCGGTCGGACACTGAAGCTTTCTTT
NA,few,TRBJ1-2,TRBV28,CASTVAGRWDYGYTF,TGTGCCAGCACCGTGGCAGGGCGATGGGACTATGGCTACACCTTC
TRBD1,NA,TRBJ1-4,TRBV7-9,CASSAGTGVTTNEKLFF,TGTGCCAGCAGCGCAGGGACAGGGGTTACAACTAATGAAAAACTGTTTTTT
NA,NA,TRBJ2-1,TRBV11-2,CASSLDHLAEQFF,TGTGCCAGCAGCTTAGATCACCTAGCGGAGCAGTTCTTC
TRBD2,NA,TRBJ2-3,TRBV7-2,CASSAGLAEGTDTQYF,TGTGCCAGCAGCGCGGGACTAGCGGAGGGCACAGATACGCAGTATTTT
TRBD1,NA,TRBJ1-3,TRBV28,CASSFQGAVSGNTIYF,TGTGCCAGCAGTTTCCAGGGGGCGGTCTCTGGAAACACCATATATTTT
TRBD1,once,TRBJ2-5,TRBV12-3/TRBV12-4,CASTIGTEETQYF,TGTGCCAGCACCATTGGGACAGAAGAGACCCAGTACTTC
NA,NA,TRBJ2-3,TRBV7-9,CASSRNYRADTQYF,TGTGCCAGCAGCCGAAACTATCGGGCAGATACGCAGTATTTT
NA,NA,TRBJ2-7,TRBV6-2/TRBV6-3,CASSYSIYRDFYEQYF,TGTGCCAGCAGTTACTCTATCTACCGGGACTTCTACGAGCAGTACTTC
TRBD2,NA,TRBJ2-5,TRBV9,CASSVGPSGGVIQETQYF,TGTGCCAGCAGCGTAGGGCCTAGCGGGGGGGTGATCCAAGAGACCCAGTACTTC
TRBD1,NA,TRBJ2-7,TRBV18,CASSPSGQGVGEQYF,TGTGCCAGCTCACCCTCCGGACAGGGGGTAGGAGAGCAGTACTTC
TRBD2,NA,TRBJ2-1,TRBV11-2,CASSTSVSYNEQFF,TGTGCCAGCAGCACTAGCGTCTCCTACAATGAGCAGTTCTTC
TRBD1,few,TRBJ1-2,TRBV28,CASSLTGGLHTF,TGTGCCAGCAGTTTGACAGGGGGACTCCACACCTTC
NA,NA,TRBJ2-2,TRBV29-1,CSVSASNTGELFF,TGCAGCGTTAGCGCCTCGAACACCGGGGAGCTGTTTTTT
TRBD2,NA,TRBJ2-3,TRBV10-1,CASTAGGSTDTQYF,TGCGCCAGCACGGCGGGGGGAAGCACAGATACGCAGTATTTT
NA,NA,TRBJ2-2,TRBV7-2,CASSLAGGKNTGELFF,TGTGCCAGCAGCTTAGCAGGAGGGAAAAACACCGGGGAGCTGTTTTTT
NA,NA,TRBJ2-7,TRBV10-2,CASTGLQSRFEQYF,TGCGCCAGCACGGGACTTCAAAGTAGGTTCGAGCAGTACTTC
TRBD2,NA,TRBJ2-7,TRBV15,CATSKEKSTSGSGEQYF,TGTGCCACCAGCAAAGAAAAGTCCACTAGCGGGAGTGGCGAGCAGTACTTC